These 12 T cell receptor beta chains were all obtained from the same sample, sequenced in a study of beta chain features in type 1 diabetes. Points from the study as a whole: TCRB CDR3s from Type 1 diabetes patients were moderately but significantly shorter in all four CD4+ subsets.

Reverse transcribing all isolated RNA meant expressed TCRB transcripts were sequenced. The data were produced by immunoSEQ multiplex PCR, yet TCRdb's version contains in-frame clones alone and is incomplete. This sample carries over 650,000 clones, over 11% of them seen once, and the ten largest clones take approximately 0.039%. The antigens these receptors bind are not known. Sequencing was performed on naive CD4+ T cells from blood. These receptors were taken from a man in his late teens or twenties with type 1 diabetes.

J is TRBJ1-4 and V is TRBV13; no clear D. V was trimmed by 1 base and J by 4 bases, leaving 10 bases between them. The CDR3 loop spans 15 amino acids. The germline CDR1 and CDR2 sequences are PRHDT and FYEKMQ (reference sequence). Here the CDR3 DNA reads TGTGCCAGCAGCTTAGATAGGGCCATTAATGAAAAACTGTTTTTT. It is translated as CASSLDRAINEKLFF.

A few counts support this clone. This sample also contains other DNA sequences that code for the same CDR3. This rearrangement joins TRBV9 to TRBJ1-1; D is perhaps TRBD1 (6 bases). Germline V gene lookup returns CDR1 SGDLS and CDR2 YYNGEE. The CDR3 sequence is 13 residues long. Trimming left V 3 bases short and J 2 bases short, with 8 bases between. The CDR3 DNA reads TGTGCCAGCAGCGGGACAGCTAACACTGAAGCTTTCTTT. The encoded protein is CASSGTANTEAFF.

This clone has just a few counts. This chain joins TRBV21-1 and TRBJ1-2. TRBV21-1 is a recognized pseudogene. CDR3 size: 11 residues. The CDR3 protein is CASVWGDGYTF. Here the CDR3 DNA reads TGTGCCAGCGTTTGGGGGGATGGCTACACCTTC.

The chain is built from TRBV10-3 and TRBJ2-2; tentative D call: TRBD1 (6 bases). The germline CDR1 and CDR2 sequences are ENHRY and SYGVKD. Trimming took off 3 bases at V and 3 bases at J, with 8 bases between the two ends. The CDR3 runs to 14 residues. Written as DNA, the CDR3 is TGTGCCATCAGTGACGGACAGTACACCGGGGAGCTGTTTTTT. Protein: CAISDGQYTGELFF.

The chain couples TRBV19 to TRBJ2-1, with D perhaps TRBD2 (6 bases). The CDR3 covers 15 residues. V was pared by 3 bases and J by 10 bases, with 19 bases between. CDR1 LNHDA and CDR2 SQIVND come from the germline V gene (reference sequence). The chain's CDR3 is CASSISGLGVKEQFF. DNA of the CDR3: TGTGCCAGTAGTATTTCGGGACTTGGAGTAAAAGAGCAGTTCTTC.

The chain uses TRBV7-2 and TRBJ2-3; 7 bases align to TRBD2. The germline CDR1 and CDR2 sequences are SGHTA and FQGNSA. The CDR3 sequence is 15 residues long. V lost 5 bases and J lost 0; bases outside the gene matches: 5. Here the CDR3 reads CASSLGLPSTDTQYF. DNA for the CDR3: TGTGCCAGCAGCCTGGGACTACCAAGCACAGATACGCAGTATTTT. Supplemented by reference TRBV7-2 and TRBJ2-3, the full variable domain reads GAGVSQSPSNKVTEKGKDVELRCDPISGHTALYWYRQSLGQGLEFLIYFQGNSAPDKSGLPSDRFSAERTGGSVSTLTIQRTQQEDSAVYLCASSLGLPSTDTQYFGPGTRLTVL.

This rearrangement joins TRBV6-5 to TRBJ2-2, with D hard to call. With 0 bases removed from V and 7 bases from J, the gap between germline ends came to 9 bases. The CDR3 is 14 residues long. In germline, CDR1 is MNHEY, CDR2 SVGAGI. In DNA form, the CDR3 reads TGTGCCAGCAGTTACTCGAGTAAGGGCGGGGAGCTGTTTTTT. Its protein is CASSYSSKGGELFF.

In this sample, this clone turned up a few times. This chain uses TRBV7-2 with TRBJ2-5; D assignment may be TRBD1 or TRBD2 (7 bases each). The CDR3 consists of 16 residues. Germline V gene sequence: CDR1 SGHTA, CDR2 FQGNSA. The germline V and J ends were trimmed by 3 bases and 5 bases, with 19 bases remaining between them. Here the CDR3 DNA reads TGTGCCAGCAGCTTGTTCGGGGAGGGGGCGCGGGAGACCCAGTACTTC. It encodes CASSLFGEGARETQYF.

This chain joins TRBV5-4 and TRBJ2-3, with D unresolved. The CDR3 is made up of 17 amino acids. The V end lost 0 bases, the J end lost 0 bases, and 14 bases lay between the germline ends. The germline gives CDR1 SGHNT, CDR2 YYREEE (reference sequence). The CDR3: CASSLDPQTASTDTQYF. The CDR3 region has the DNA TGTGCCAGCAGCTTGGACCCCCAAACCGCTAGCACAGATACGCAGTATTTT.

This chain links TRBV9 with TRBJ1-2; 9 bases map to TRBD1. V shed 3 bases, J shed 4 bases, and the junction held 16 bases outside the gene matches. The CDR3 totals 18 residues. The germline V gene has CDR1 SGDLS and CDR2 YYNGEE. DNA for the CDR3: TGTGCCAGCAGCGCCGACCTCGGGACAGGGATCCAAAGCTATGGCTACACCTTC. This gives the protein CASSADLGTGIQSYGYTF. Full variable domain (remainder filled in from reference TRBV9 and TRBJ1-2): DSGVTQTPKHLITATGQRVTLRCSPRSGDLSVYWYQQSLDQGLQFLIQYYNGEERAKGNILERFSAQQFPDLHSELNLSSLELGDSALYFCASSADLGTGIQSYGYTFGSGTRLTVV.

CDR3 nucleotides: TGTGCCAGCAGCCCCCCAGCCACCTCCCGGGAGCAGTACTTC. Encoded protein: CASSPPATSREQYF. This chain connects TRBV14 to TRBJ2-7; no reliable D call. The CDR3 contains 14 residues. Looked up from germline, CDR1 is SGHDN and CDR2 is FVKESK. V dropped 4 bases and J dropped 7 bases, with 17 bases sitting between them.

The V gene is TRBV29-1, the J gene TRBJ2-3; 12 bases fit TRBD2. The germline V gene encodes CDR1 SQVTM and CDR2 ANQGSEA. The junction had 7 bases not matched to a gene; V was cut back by 4 bases and J by 2 bases. The CDR3 contains 16 residues. CDR3 amino acids: CSVGRLAGVNTDTQYF. The CDR3 coding sequence is TGCAGCGTTGGGCGACTAGCGGGAGTTAACACAGATACGCAGTATTTT.